This paragraph covers one TCR beta chain sequence. It was at deep level that the assay was run. Generated by immunoSEQ multiplex PCR, the TCRdb table keeps only in-frame clones and is missing some. The sample contains just under 350,000 clones, 73% of which appear only once. Germline V CDR1 and CDR2: LNHDA, SQIVND (reference sequence). Losses at the gene ends were 5 bases for V and 3 bases for J; bases not matched to a gene: 6. The CDR3 extends over 15 amino acids. This entry is derived from a study of shared clonotypes between healthy human individuals. The chain employs TRBV19 and TRBJ2-1; 8 bases fit TRBD1. This clonotype originated in a young man in good health. The sample consisted of memory CD4+ T cells sorted from blood. Stated subset: CD45RA-negative fraction. The CDR3 reads CASSARTGRYNEQFF. As DNA, the CDR3 is TGTGCCAGTAGTGCTAGGACAGGGCGCTACAATGAGCAGTTCTTC.